A single sample gave rise to the 32 T cell receptor beta chains below, sequenced in a study of T cells in Graves' hyperthyroidism and ophthalmopathy. RNA transcripts gave rise to amplified TCR beta CDR3 regions. HTBI primers drove first-round RT-PCR of the TCR CDR3. TCRdb re-called the multiplex PCR reads with MiXCR, one entry per CDR3 protein. The sample lists 300,000 to 450,000 distinct CDR3 sequences, around 14% occurring once. Sequencing was performed on blood. These TCRs come from a woman aged 55-75 years with Graves' hyperthyroidism.

The table lists this clonotype with many counts. The V and J genes are TRBV12-3 or TRBV12-4 and TRBJ1-5, with D possibly being TRBD1 (6 bases). This CDR3 has 18 amino acids. The ends were cut back, 3 bases at V and 6 bases at J, with 24 bases in the middle. DNA of the CDR3: TGTGCCAGCAGTTTGAGAGTCCTCGGACAGAGTTCACGTCAGCCCCAGCATTTT. This codes for CASSLRVLGQSSRQPQHF.

The J gene is TRBJ1-4, the V gene TRBV9, with D possibly matching TRBD1 (5 bases). The CDR3 covers 15 residues. Germline V gene data show CDR1 as SGDLS and CDR2 as YYNGEE. Trimming took off 0 bases at V and 7 bases at J, with 13 bases between the two ends. CDR3 region: CASSVEYGAGEKLFF. As DNA, the CDR3 is TGTGCCAGCAGCGTAGAATACGGGGCAGGTGAAAAACTGTTTTTT.

At least ten counts were recorded for this clonotype. The rearrangement uses TRBV3-1 and TRBJ2-2; TRBD2 is a possible D gene (5 bases). This CDR3 has 13 amino acids. Germline V gene sequence: CDR1 LGHDT, CDR2 YNNKEL (reference sequence). V gave up 5 bases and J gave up 7 bases, with 11 bases separating them. CDR3 in DNA: TGTGCCAGCAGCAACTTCGGAGGCGGGGAGCTGTTTTTT. Its translation is CASSNFGGGELFF.

This sequence joins TRBV19 and TRBJ2-3, with TRBD2 matching 7 bases. CDR1 is LNHDA, CDR2 SQIVND, per germline (reference sequence). The CDR3 has 13 amino acids. V dropped 5 bases and J dropped 6; count of bases not matched to a gene: 5. CDR3 nucleotides: TGTGCCAGTAGTGGCGGGAGAGGTGATACGCAGTATTTT. Amino acids: CASSGGRGDTQYF.

There are a few counts of this clonotype. The rearrangement links TRBV19 to TRBJ1-1; 9 bases are a match to TRBD1. With V trimmed by 7 bases and J by 4 bases, 7 bases remained unmatched. The CDR3 has 14 amino acids. Germline V gene lookup returns CDR1 LNHDA and CDR2 SQIVND (reference sequence). CDR3 protein: CASTTGQGSTEAFF. The CDR3 DNA reads as TGTGCCAGTACCACGGGACAGGGTAGCACTGAAGCTTTCTTT.

This clonotype was counted a single time. The J gene is TRBJ2-7, the V gene TRBV29-1; D perhaps matches TRBD1 (7 bases). V lost 4 bases to trimming and J lost 6 bases, with 13 bases between them. Looked up from germline, CDR1 is SQVTM and CDR2 is ANQGSEA. The CDR3 covers 12 residues. CDR3 sequence reads: CSVGWQGGEQYF. The CDR3 DNA follows: TGCAGCGTTGGATGGCAGGGGGGCGAGCAGTACTTC.

This clonotype was detected many times. The chain uses TRBV28 and TRBJ1-3, with D possibly TRBD1 on 6 matching bases. Germline V gene data show CDR1 as MDHEN and CDR2 as SYDVKM. Trimming took off 3 bases at V and 0 bases at J, with 15 bases between the two ends. The CDR3 loop spans 17 amino acids. CDR3 DNA sequence: TGTGCCAGCAGTTTGGTACAGGGTTATAGCTCTGGAAACACCATATATTTT. It encodes CASSLVQGYSSGNTIYF.

This clonotype was counted many times. V usage is TRBV7-9 and J usage is TRBJ2-5; D remains unclear. This CDR3 comprises 13 residues. The germline CDR1 and CDR2 sequences are SEHNR and FQNEAQ (reference sequence). Trimming cost V 5 bases and J 2 bases, with 9 bases left between them. CDR3 bases: TGTGCCAGCAGCGTCCTAGGGCAAGAGACCCAGTACTTC. It translates to CASSVLGQETQYF. Variable domain in full (rest from reference TRBV7-9 and TRBJ2-5): DTGVSQNPRHKITKRGQNVTFRCDPISEHNRLYWYRQTLGQGPEFLTYFQNEAQLEKSRLLSDRFSAERPKGSFSTLEIQRTEQGDSAMYLCASSVLGQETQYFGPGTRLLVL.

The chain carries TRBV29-1 and TRBJ2-5, with D maybe TRBD1 (6 bases). The CDR3 consists of 15 residues. The ends were cut back, 4 bases at V and 4 bases at J, with 19 bases in the middle. The germline V gene encodes CDR1 SQVTM and CDR2 ANQGSEA. In nucleotides, the CDR3 is TGCAGCGTTGGAGTCCAGGGGACAACCAGAGAGACCCAGTACTTC. It encodes CSVGVQGTTRETQYF.

The chain couples TRBV6-1 to TRBJ1-1, with D tentatively TRBD1 (6 bases). The CDR3 consists of 14 residues. Germline CDR1 and CDR2: MNHNS and SASEGT. V lost 5 bases and J lost 2, with 12 bases in between. DNA for the CDR3: TGTGCCAGCAGTATCCACAGGGATAACACTGAAGCTTTCTTT. It specifies CASSIHRDNTEAFF.

The sample holds many counts of this clonotype. V and J are TRBV6-1 and TRBJ2-5; D unclear. There are 14 residues in the CDR3. V lost 1 base, J lost 5 bases, and 11 bases lay in between. CDR1 MNHNS and CDR2 SASEGT come from the germline V gene. The CDR3 region has the DNA TGTGCCAGCAGTGAAGAGAAGACCCGTGAGACCCAGTACTTC. This codes for CASSEEKTRETQYF.

This clonotype was recorded a few times. The rearrangement links TRBV9 to TRBJ2-7; the D is unclear. The CDR3 has 16 amino acids. CDR1 is SGDLS and CDR2 is YYNGEE in the germline V gene. The V end was cut by 0 bases, the J end by 2 bases, with 15 bases between. CDR3 residues: CASSVESNSVPYEQYF. DNA of the CDR3: TGTGCCAGCAGCGTAGAATCGAACTCCGTTCCCTACGAGCAGTACTTC.

This clonotype came up many times. The V and J genes are TRBV7-3 and TRBJ2-1, with 7 bases aligning to TRBD2. V was clipped by 4 bases and J by 4 bases; unmatched bases: 7. The CDR3 covers 15 residues. CDR1 SGHTA and CDR2 FQGTGA come from the germline V gene. The CDR3 sequence is CASSSRLAQYNEQFF. The CDR3 DNA sequence: TGTGCCAGCAGCTCCCGACTAGCTCAATACAATGAGCAGTTCTTC.

V usage is TRBV19 and J usage is TRBJ2-7; TRBD1 is a possible D gene (6 bases). The CDR3 has 16 residues. The germline CDR1 and CDR2 sequences are LNHDA and SQIVND (reference sequence). Trimming took 1 base from V and 2 from J, leaving 15 bases between them. The CDR3 region has the DNA TGTGCCAGTAGTATAGGGGGGCCAGTGACTACCTACGAGCAGTACTTC. Protein sequence: CASSIGGPVTTYEQYF.

The V call is TRBV5-6, the J call TRBJ2-2; D possibly corresponds to TRBD2 (5 bases). Germline CDR1 reads SGHDT; CDR2 reads YYEEEE. The ends were cut back, 2 bases at V and 7 bases at J, with 9 bases in the middle. CDR3 size: 13 residues. CDR3 residues: CASSFYGGGELFF. CDR3 in DNA: TGTGCCAGCAGCTTTTATGGAGGCGGGGAGCTGTTTTTT.

Comments on this clonotype: A clone one base away is much larger, so this may be a read error. V and J are TRBV7-9 and TRBJ2-3, with D possibly TRBD1 on 6 matching bases. The V gene's germline CDR1 is SEHNR and CDR2 FQNEAQ (reference sequence). V shed 4 bases and J shed 6 bases, with 14 bases lying between them. The CDR3 extends over 14 amino acids. CDR3 amino acids: CASSSGASIDTQYF. In DNA, the CDR3 is TGTGCCAGCAGCTCAGGGGCTAGCATCGATACGCAGTATTTT.

Ten or more counts support this clonotype. The chain combines TRBV6-1 with TRBJ1-5; maybe TRBD1 (6 bases). Germline CDR1 reads MNHNS; CDR2 reads SASEGT. V was cut by 6 bases and J by 0 bases, with 12 bases left in between. The CDR3 is 15 residues long. For the CDR3, the DNA is TGTGCCAGCAGCATGGACAGCTATAGCAATCAGCCCCAGCATTTT. Its translation is CASSMDSYSNQPQHF.

This clonotype has more than one count but fewer than ten. V is TRBV20-1 and J is TRBJ2-3; no clear D. This CDR3 has 13 amino acids. Germline V gives CDR1 DFQATT, CDR2 SNEGSKA (reference sequence). Trimming stripped 4 bases from V and 6 bases from J, with 14 bases between. DNA of the CDR3: TGCAGTGCTAACGGGCCCCTGGCCGATACGCAGTATTTT. This sequence encodes CSANGPLADTQYF.

This clonotype was picked up many times. The chain is built from TRBV6-1 and TRBJ2-6, with 7 bases identical to TRBD1. Germline CDR1 reads MNHNS; CDR2 reads SASEGT. V lost 4 bases to trimming and J lost 4 bases; unmatched junction nucleotides: 4. CDR3 size: 15 residues. The CDR3 bases are TGTGCCAGCAGTGTACAGGGGACCGGGGCCAACGTCCTGACTTTC. Translated: CASSVQGTGANVLTF.

The chain is built from TRBV12-3 or TRBV12-4 and TRBJ2-5; 11 nucleotides align to TRBD1. The CDR3 runs 15 residues. V lost 5 bases and J lost 3; bases outside the gene matches: 5. CDR3 residues: CASSHGDRGEETQYF. CDR3 nucleotide sequence: TGTGCCAGCAGTCACGGGGACAGGGGGGAAGAGACCCAGTACTTC.

This clonotype was detected only a few times. The genes are TRBV12-3 or TRBV12-4 and TRBJ1-5; 12 bases match TRBD1. With V trimmed by 6 bases and J by 7 bases, 7 bases remained unmatched. The CDR3 length is 15 residues. The CDR3: CASRRDRGRKQPQHF. CDR3 DNA sequence: TGTGCCAGCAGGAGGGACAGGGGGCGAAAACAGCCCCAGCATTTT.

V is TRBV10-3 and J is TRBJ2-6; D remains unclear. CDR1 and CDR2 (germline): ENHRY, SYGVKD. V dropped 2 bases and J dropped 0 bases, with 8 bases sitting between them. The CDR3 spans 16 residues. Here the CDR3 reads CAISESPSSGANVLTF. As DNA, the CDR3 is TGTGCCATCAGTGAGAGCCCTTCCTCTGGGGCCAACGTCCTGACTTTC.

This clonotype appeared many times. The rearrangement uses TRBV27 and TRBJ2-3; 9 bases are shared with TRBD2. Trimming took 6 bases from V and 2 from J; bases not matched to a gene: 18. Germline V lookup: CDR1 MNHEY, CDR2 SMNVEV (reference sequence). CDR3 size: 19 residues. DNA of the CDR3: TGTGCCAGCAGGCCCGCTGGTCTAGCGGGACCTGGAAACACAGATACGCAGTATTTT. It encodes CASRPAGLAGPGNTDTQYF.

This clonotype was picked up many times. This chain joins TRBV2 and TRBJ2-1; D possibly corresponds to TRBD2 (6 bases). Deletions cut 0 bases from V and 6 bases from J, with 15 bases between. CDR1 is SNHLY, CDR2 FYNNEI, per germline. There are 16 residues in the CDR3. The CDR3 sequence is CASSEALWLATNEQFF. In DNA, the CDR3 is TGTGCCAGCAGTGAAGCGCTGTGGCTAGCGACCAATGAGCAGTTCTTC.

The chain couples TRBV27 to TRBJ1-2; 8 positions match TRBD1. Germline V gene sequence: CDR1 MNHEY, CDR2 SMNVEV (reference sequence). The CDR3 is 14 amino acids. Trimming took 7 bases from V and 11 from J; bases not matched to a gene: 15. Here the CDR3 reads CASNIRAGGWEYTF. The CDR3 coding sequence is TGTGCCAGCAACATTAGAGCAGGGGGCTGGGAGTACACCTTC.

The chain combines TRBV24-1 with TRBJ2-1; TRBD1 agrees at 7 bases. Per the germline V gene, CDR1 is KGHDR and CDR2 is SFDVKD. The CDR3 loop spans 15 amino acids. Losses at the gene ends were 4 bases for V and 5 bases for J; bases not matched to a gene: 7. The CDR3: CATSDDRVLDNEQFF. The DNA for the CDR3 is TGTGCCACCAGTGACGACAGGGTTCTTGACAATGAGCAGTTCTTC.

This clonotype was seen ten or more times. The chain links TRBV7-2 to TRBJ1-4; D not resolved. Germline CDR1 and CDR2: SGHTA and FQGNSA. The CDR3 runs 14 residues. Trimming cost V 0 bases and J 8 bases, with 10 bases left between them. The CDR3 nucleotides read TGTGCCAGCAGCTTAGCTCCGGGATCCGAAAAACTGTTTTTT. Translating it yields CASSLAPGSEKLFF.

V and J are TRBV29-1 and TRBJ1-5; 9 bases agree with TRBD1. The CDR3 contains 14 residues. V lost 4 bases to trimming and J lost 4 bases; unmatched junction nucleotides: 5. Germline-derived CDR1 and CDR2 are SQVTM and ANQGSEA. Here the CDR3 DNA reads TGCAGCGTTGCCGGGACAGGGAAGAATCAGCCCCAGCATTTT. This codes for CSVAGTGKNQPQHF.

The count of this clonotype is one. This chain uses TRBV3-1 with TRBJ2-7, with D perhaps TRBD1 or TRBD2 (5 bases each). This CDR3 comprises 14 residues. The germline gives CDR1 LGHDT, CDR2 YNNKEL (reference sequence). The V and J ends lost 1 base and 6 bases respectively, with 13 bases between them. The CDR3 reads CASSQVTGAGEQYF. As DNA, the CDR3 is TGTGCCAGCAGCCAAGTCACTGGGGCGGGCGAGCAGTACTTC.

This clonotype was recorded many times. The V gene is TRBV11-3, the J gene TRBJ2-3; weak D call: TRBD1 (6 bases). The CDR3 is 14 residues long. Germline assignment: CDR1 SGHNT and CDR2 YENEEA. The ends were cut back, 6 bases at V and 2 bases at J, with 12 bases in the middle. The CDR3 here is CASRLDRNTDTQYF. The CDR3 coding sequence is TGTGCCAGCAGACTAGACAGGAACACAGATACGCAGTATTTT.

This clonotype came up many times. This chain links TRBV9 with TRBJ2-5, with D perhaps given as TRBD1 or TRBD2 (5 bases each). Trimming pared 4 bases from V and 5 bases from J, leaving 18 bases between. Germline assignment: CDR1 SGDLS and CDR2 YYNGEE. CDR3 length: 15 amino acids. This CDR3 is CASSPGGMGQETQYF. The CDR3 DNA sequence: TGTGCCAGCAGCCCTGGGGGTATGGGCCAGGAGACCCAGTACTTC.

This clonotype has a count of ten or more. The chain joins TRBV11-3 to TRBJ2-1, with 9 bases fitting TRBD1. Germline assignment: CDR1 SGHNT and CDR2 YENEEA. This CDR3 spans 15 amino acids. With V trimmed by 0 bases and J by 8 bases, 5 bases remained unmatched. The CDR3 loop is CASSLDIDRGDEQFF. DNA for the CDR3: TGTGCCAGCAGCTTAGATATCGACAGGGGGGATGAGCAGTTCTTC. Full variable domain (outside the CDR3, taken from reference TRBV11-3 and TRBJ2-1): EAGVVQSPRYKIIEKKQPVAFWCNPISGHNTLYWYLQNLGQGPELLIRYENEEAVDDSQLPKDRFSAERLKGVDSTLKIQPAELGDSAVYLCASSLDIDRGDEQFFGPGTRLTVL.